The 20 T cell receptor beta chains listed next were all sequenced from one sample in a study of molecular identifiers for immune sequencing clone quantification. TCRdb recomputed calls from the PCR reads with MiXCR, one row per CDR3 protein. The sample shows fewer than 350,000 distinct CDR3 sequences, roughly a fifth of them seen only once. Sample: naive CD8+ T cells from blood, with Jurkat cell RNA spiked in. Stated subset: FACS-sorted CD8+CD4-CCR7+CD45RA+ naive T cells. The receptors here all came from a human donor in good health. Some libraries in this study had Jurkat cell RNA spiked in.

Points on this clonotype: This may be a read error: a much more frequent sequence differs by one nucleotide. The V and J genes are TRBV7-9 and TRBJ2-7; TRBD1 agrees at 10 bases. From germline, CDR1 is SEHNR and CDR2 FQNEAQ (reference sequence). The CDR3 contains 15 residues. The CDR3 coding sequence is TGTGACAGCAGCCCCCCCCGGACAGGGGGCTACGAGCAGTACTTC. As protein: CDSSPPRTGGYEQYF.

This clonotype was observed many times. This chain uses TRBV20-1 with TRBJ2-7, with D maybe TRBD2 (7 bases). V was cut by 0 bases and J by 5 bases, with 14 bases left in between. This CDR3 is built from 14 residues. CDR1 and CDR2 (germline): DFQATT, SNEGSKA (reference sequence). Here the CDR3 DNA reads TGCAGTGCTAGAGATTGGGGGGGCAGCAACGAGCAGTACTTC. Residues: CSARDWGGSNEQYF.

This clonotype was counted ten times or more. This rearrangement joins TRBV27 to TRBJ1-1, with TRBD1 as a possible D gene (5 bases). Germline loops: CDR1 MNHEY, CDR2 SMNVEV (reference sequence). The ends were cut back, 5 bases at V and 1 base at J, with 11 bases in the middle. This CDR3 has 14 amino acids. DNA for the CDR3: TGTGCCAGCAGTCTGTTAGGACAGAACACTGAAGCTTTCTTT. Amino acids: CASSLLGQNTEAFF.

This clonotype was detected many times. This chain joins TRBV7-9 and TRBJ2-3; D is undetermined. Germline V lookup: CDR1 SEHNR, CDR2 FQNEAQ (reference sequence). The V end lost 2 bases, the J end lost 4 bases, and 7 bases lay between the germline ends. This CDR3 region has 13 residues. The CDR3 DNA reads as TGTGCCAGCAGCTTATCCTTCTCAGATACGCAGTATTTT. It is translated as CASSLSFSDTQYF.

The rearrangement uses TRBV20-1 and TRBJ2-7, with 12 bases matching TRBD2. The CDR3 has 15 residues. V lost 4 bases and J lost 6; bases outside the gene matches: 10. Per germline, CDR1 DFQATT and CDR2 SNEGSKA (reference sequence). CDR3 residues: CSAIDPLAGGREQYF. Here the CDR3 DNA reads TGCAGTGCTATAGACCCCCTAGCGGGAGGGCGCGAGCAGTACTTC.

Many counts were recorded for this clonotype. J is TRBJ2-7 and V is TRBV20-1, with D possibly called TRBD1 or TRBD2 (5 bases each). The CDR3 covers 13 residues. V gave up 5 bases and J gave up 3 bases, with 14 bases separating them. Germline-derived CDR1 and CDR2 are DFQATT and SNEGSKA (reference sequence). DNA for the CDR3: TGCAGTGCTGCCCCGGGGCAAGGCTACGAGCAGTACTTC. This encodes CSAAPGQGYEQYF.

Many counts were recorded for this clonotype. The J gene is TRBJ2-7, the V gene TRBV6-5; unclear D gene. Germline CDR1 MNHEY, CDR2 SVGAGI. The CDR3 runs 15 residues. Deletions cut 0 bases from V and 1 base from J, with 10 bases between. The CDR3 loop reads CASSYSSSRSYEQYF. The CDR3 nucleotides read TGTGCCAGCAGTTACTCGAGTAGCCGGTCCTACGAGCAGTACTTC.

The sample holds many counts of this clonotype. This rearrangement joins TRBV7-9 to TRBJ1-1; D not certain. The CDR3 has 12 residues. The V and J ends lost 0 bases and 8 bases respectively, with 7 bases between them. Germline CDR1 SEHNR, CDR2 FQNEAQ (reference sequence). DNA of the CDR3: TGTGCCAGCAGCTTAGCAACAACCGAAGCTTTCTTT. This translates into CASSLATTEAFF. Using reference TRBV7-9 and TRBJ1-1 for the parts outside the CDR3, the full variable domain is DTGVSQNPRHKITKRGQNVTFRCDPISEHNRLYWYRQTLGQGPEFLTYFQNEAQLEKSRLLSDRFSAERPKGSFSTLEIQRTEQGDSAMYLCASSLATTEAFFGQGTRLTVV.

This clonotype has only a few counts. This chain uses TRBV4-3 with TRBJ1-1, with D uncertain. CDR3 length: 13 residues. The ends were cut back, 1 base at V and 11 bases at J, with 14 bases in the middle. Germline V lookup: CDR1 LGHNA, CDR2 YSLEER. The CDR3 coding sequence is TGCGCCAGCAGCCAAGTTGGGGTCGGGGAGGCTTTCTTT. Amino acid sequence: CASSQVGVGEAFF.

This clonotype has a handful of counts. The chain joins TRBV4-1 to TRBJ2-6; maybe TRBD2 (7 bases). Per the germline V gene, CDR1 is MGHRA and CDR2 is YSYEKL. Trimming cost V 1 base and J 4 bases, with 17 bases left between them. The CDR3 is 18 residues long. The CDR3 loop is CASSQAGGPSRGANVLTF. Written as DNA, the CDR3 is TGCGCCAGCAGCCAAGCGGGGGGCCCTTCGAGGGGGGCCAACGTCCTGACTTTC.

This clonotype was counted a few times. The rearrangement links TRBV9 to TRBJ2-4, with D possibly called TRBD1 or TRBD2 (5 bases each). This CDR3 has 17 residues. The V gene lost 4 bases and the J gene lost 8 bases, with 25 bases spanning the gap. From germline, CDR1 is SGDLS and CDR2 YYNGEE. The CDR3 nucleotides read TGTGCCAGCAGCCCCCGCTTGGGGGTCGCAGCAGATGACATTCAGTACTTC. As protein: CASSPRLGVAADDIQYF.

This clonotype was detected a few times. The chain links TRBV27 to TRBJ1-1; 7 nucleotides align to TRBD1. From germline, CDR1 is MNHEY and CDR2 SMNVEV (reference sequence). The V and J ends lost 3 bases and 1 base, in that order; junction bases with no gene match: 8. CDR3 length: 16 amino acids. CDR3 sequence: CASSFIPGGGNTEAFF. In DNA, the CDR3 is TGTGCCAGCAGTTTTATCCCAGGGGGGGGGAACACTGAAGCTTTCTTT.

This clonotype was picked up a small number of times. This sequence joins TRBV27 and TRBJ1-2; a weak D match, TRBD1 (5 bases). V dropped 4 bases and J dropped 8 bases, with 11 bases sitting between them. Germline values: CDR1 MNHEY, CDR2 SMNVEV (reference sequence). The CDR3 totals 12 residues. In nucleotides, the CDR3 is TGTGCCAGCAGTTCCGGGGGGACGGGCTACACCTTC. Translating gives CASSSGGTGYTF.

This clonotype was seen many times. The chain combines TRBV14 with TRBJ2-7, with unresolved D. The V and J ends lost 1 base and 4 bases respectively, with 8 bases between them. This CDR3 is built from 13 residues. Germline lookup yields CDR1 SGHDN and CDR2 FVKESK. CDR3 sequence (DNA): TGTGCCAGCAGCCAAGGTCGCGAATACGAGCAGTACTTC. It codes for CASSQGREYEQYF. The full variable domain, completed using reference TRBV14 and TRBJ2-7, is EAGVTQFPSHSVIEKGQTVTLRCDPISGHDNLYWYRRVMGKEIKFLLHFVKESKQDESGMPNNRFLAERTGGTYSTLKVQPAELEDSGVYFCASSQGREYEQYFGPGTRLTVT.

This clonotype has a count of ten or more. The chain joins TRBV29-1 to TRBJ2-3; D is possibly TRBD1 or TRBD2 (5 bases each). Trimming removed 5 bases at V and 2 bases at J, with 17 bases between. The germline V gene encodes CDR1 SQVTM and CDR2 ANQGSEA. This CDR3 comprises 15 residues. DNA for the CDR3: TGCAGCGTTACCCCCTCGGGACGTCTCACAGATACGCAGTATTTT. It is translated as CSVTPSGRLTDTQYF.

This clonotype was recorded at least ten times. The V call is TRBV6-5, the J call TRBJ1-1; D is ambiguous. The germline V gene encodes CDR1 MNHEY and CDR2 SVGAGI. CDR3 length: 14 amino acids. V was cut by 2 bases and J by 2 bases, with 9 bases left in between. CDR3 sequence (DNA): TGTGCCAGCAGTTACGCCGGGCCTAACACTGAAGCTTTCTTT. Translation gives CASSYAGPNTEAFF.

As regards this clonotype: This could be a read error, since a much larger clone is one nucleotide away. The chain employs TRBV7-8 and TRBJ2-1; TRBD1 is a possible D gene (6 bases). The germline CDR1 and CDR2 sequences are SGHVS and FQNEAQ. This CDR3 is built from 14 residues. Trimming stripped 3 bases from V and 9 bases from J, with 15 bases between. This CDR3 reads CASSLVAGRGEQFF. The CDR3 nucleotides read TGTGCCAGCAGCTTGGTGGCGGGCAGGGGTGAGCAGTTCTTC.

This clonotype appeared many times. The chain uses TRBV4-3 and TRBJ2-3; possibly TRBD2 for D (6 bases). V gave up 4 bases and J gave up 4 bases, with 9 bases separating them. The length of the CDR3 is 13 residues. Germline-derived CDR1 and CDR2 are LGHNA and YSLEER. The CDR3 is CASSPRGADTQYF. The CDR3 bases are TGCGCCAGCAGCCCACGCGGGGCAGATACGCAGTATTTT.

The chain uses TRBV27 and TRBJ2-6; D perhaps matches TRBD2 (7 bases). The germline V and J ends were trimmed by 6 bases and 0 bases, with 9 bases remaining between them. The CDR3 runs to 15 residues. In germline, CDR1 is MNHEY, CDR2 SMNVEV (reference sequence). CDR3 amino acids: CASRGGASGANVLTF. DNA for the CDR3: TGTGCCAGCAGGGGGGGGGCCTCTGGGGCCAACGTCCTGACTTTC.

Notes on this clonotype: This sequence may be a read error, since a much larger clone differs from it by one base. DNA of the CDR3: TGTGCCAGCGGAGGGCTAAACACCGGGGAGCCGTTTTTT. This translates into CASGGLNTGEPFF. This sequence joins TRBV14 and TRBJ2-2; perhaps TRBD2 as D (6 bases). The CDR3 is 13 residues long. Germline CDR1 reads SGHDN; CDR2 reads FVKESK.